These 22 T cell receptor beta chains came from one sample sequenced in a study of control samples from healthy donors and cancer patients (dated by TCRdb to 2020 to 2022). The library was built by means of the immunoSEQ multiplex PCR assay. TCRdb re-hosts the immuneACCESS table, in-frame sequences only. Its copies lack some clones; in the studies checked, an unresolved V gene accounts for under half of them, and the cause for the rest is not known. This sample comprises about 98,000 clones, about 80% of them detected only once. Jointly, the top ten make up roughly a tenth of the sample. Input material: blood. The origin of the receptors is a woman in her twenties or thirties in good health.

The rearrangement joins TRBV30 to TRBJ2-7; 11 nucleotides align to TRBD1. The ends lost 1 base at V and 4 bases at J; junction bases unmatched: 3. The length of the CDR3 is 14 residues. Germline V gene data show CDR1 as GTSNPN and CDR2 as SVGIG (reference sequence). The DNA of the CDR3 is TGTGCCTGGAGTGAAGGACAGGGGGCTTACGAGCAGTACTTC. It is translated as CAWSEGQGAYEQYF.

V gene TRBV3-1 (or the pseudogene TRBV3-2) combines with J gene TRBJ2-5, with 7 positions matching TRBD2. This CDR3 region has 17 residues. Germline V gives CDR1 LGHDT, CDR2 YNNKEL (reference sequence). Unmatched junction bases numbered 9, after V lost 1 base and J lost 1 base. The CDR3: CASSQGYGGVLQETQYF. The CDR3 nucleotides read TGTGCCAGCAGCCAAGGGTATGGGGGGGTACTCCAAGAGACCCAGTACTTC.

This clone occurred a few times. The chain carries TRBV4-3 and TRBJ1-3, with D possibly matching TRBD1 (6 bases). V gave up 0 bases and J gave up 0 bases, with 12 bases separating them. The CDR3 spans 17 residues. Germline V gene sequence: CDR1 LGHNA, CDR2 YSLEER. CDR3 sequence (DNA): TGCGCCAGCAGCCAAGAATCAGGGGCTTACTCTGGAAACACCATATATTTT. Its translation: CASSQESGAYSGNTIYF.

V is TRBV21-1 and J is TRBJ1-4; the table's D call TRBD1 went unverified against the DNA. TRBV21-1 is given as a pseudogene. The CDR3 runs to 20 residues. The CDR3 loop reads CASSKGSFRTGHATNEKLFF. The CDR3 nucleotides are TGTGCCAGCAGCAAAGGAAGCTTTAGGACAGGGCATGCAACTAATGAAAAACTGTTTTTT.

This chain joins TRBV5-5 and TRBJ2-3; D gene unclear. The CDR3 consists of 14 residues. Germline V gene data show CDR1 as SGHKS and CDR2 as YYEKEE (reference sequence). Trimming pared 1 base from V and 2 bases from J, leaving 8 bases between. CDR3 nucleotide sequence: TGTGCCAGCAGCTTGTCGGCAGACACAGATACGCAGTATTTT. Encoded protein: CASSLSADTDTQYF.

This chain joins TRBV19 and TRBJ1-2, with a tentative D call TRBD1 (5 bases). There are 14 residues in the CDR3. Trimming left V 8 bases short and J 1 base short, with 14 bases between. Per the germline V gene, CDR1 is LNHDA and CDR2 is SQIVND (reference sequence). The CDR3 DNA reads TGTGCCAGTTGGGCAGGGTCTTTTAACTATGGCTACACCTTC. It encodes CASWAGSFNYGYTF.

The CDR3 nucleotides read TGTGCCAGCACCCCGGCTAGGGGGGCAAGCGATACGCAGTATTTT. This translates into CASTPARGASDTQYF. The V and J genes are TRBV7-2 and TRBJ2-3, with D possibly called TRBD1 or TRBD2 (6 bases each). V was clipped by 7 bases and J by 6 bases, with 20 bases between them. The CDR3 spans 15 residues. Per germline, CDR1 SGHTA and CDR2 FQGNSA.

This clone appeared a single time. This chain uses TRBV7-9 with TRBJ1-6; 9 positions match TRBD1. In germline, CDR1 is SEHNR, CDR2 FQNEAQ (reference sequence). The CDR3 loop spans 15 amino acids. V gave up 5 bases and J gave up 9 bases; unmatched junction bases: 8. The CDR3 region has the DNA TGTGCCAGCAGCAGAGGGGACAGGGTCGTTTCACCCCTCCACTTT. As protein: CASSRGDRVVSPLHF.

The chain carries TRBV5-1 and TRBJ1-2, with no clear D. V lost 2 bases and J 2 bases, leaving 10 bases between the germline ends. The CDR3 spans 14 residues. CDR1 and CDR2 from the germline V gene are SGHRS and YFSETQ. The DNA of the CDR3 is TGCGCCAGCAGCTTAACTGATACCAACTATGGCTACACCTTC. The encoded protein is CASSLTDTNYGYTF.

V usage is TRBV7-9 and J usage is TRBJ1-1, with 8 nucleotides matching TRBD1. Trimming at V came to 5 bases and at J to 1 base, leaving 3 bases not matched to a gene. The CDR3 totals 14 residues. Germline V gene data show CDR1 as SEHNR and CDR2 as FQNEAQ (reference sequence). The CDR3 DNA sequence: TGTGCCAGCAGCAGCCAGGGGGCGAACACTGAAGCTTTCTTT. This gives the protein CASSSQGANTEAFF. The full variable domain, completed using reference TRBV7-9 and TRBJ1-1, is DTGVSQNPRHKITKRGQNVTFRCDPISEHNRLYWYRQTLGQGPEFLTYFQNEAQLEKSRLLSDRFSAERPKGSFSTLEIQRTEQGDSAMYLCASSSQGANTEAFFGQGTRLTVV.

The rearrangement links TRBV7-8 to TRBJ2-3; a possible D gene is TRBD1 (6 bases). The length of the CDR3 is 14 residues. CDR1 and CDR2 from the germline V gene are SGHVS and FQNEAQ. The V end was cut by 6 bases, the J end by 6 bases, with 16 bases between. The CDR3 bases are TGTGCCAGCAGTTTGGGGGCTAGGTCTGATACGCAGTATTTT. Its protein is CASSLGARSDTQYF.

This rearrangement joins TRBV2 to TRBJ1-2, with TRBD1 identical over 7 bases. CDR1 is SNHLY and CDR2 is FYNNEI in the germline V gene. The trim removed 6 bases at V and 6 bases at J, leaving 19 bases unmatched. The CDR3 is 17 residues long. The CDR3 spells CASRAATPGGATNGYTF. CDR3 DNA: TGTGCCAGCAGGGCTGCCACGCCAGGGGGAGCAACTAATGGCTACACCTTC.

This clone was detected only a few times. The gene calls are TRBV27 and TRBJ2-1; 9 bases align to TRBD1. CDR3 length: 15 amino acids. The germline CDR1 and CDR2 sequences are MNHEY and SMNVEV (reference sequence). With 4 bases clipped from V and 10 bases from J, the junction kept 11 bases outside the gene matches. The CDR3 coding sequence is TGTGCCAGCAGTTCGGACAGGGGCCGGTTTGGGGAGCAGTTCTTC. This sequence encodes CASSSDRGRFGEQFF.

The CDR3 region is CASSLGGGTRGEKLFF. The CDR3 DNA follows: TGTGCCAGCAGCTTGGGGGGTGGTACCCGGGGTGAAAAACTGTTTTTT. The rearrangement uses TRBV5-4 and TRBJ1-4; D is unclear. Germline values: CDR1 SGHNT, CDR2 YYREEE (reference sequence). This CDR3 has 16 amino acids. V was trimmed by 0 bases and J by 7 bases, leaving 16 bases between them.

V gene TRBV15 combines with J gene TRBJ1-5; D not certain. This CDR3 is 15 amino acids long. The V gene lost 2 bases and the J gene lost 3 bases, with 11 bases spanning the gap. Per germline, CDR1 LNHNV and CDR2 YYDKDF (reference sequence). The CDR3 reads CATSRKDLDNQPQHF. CDR3 sequence (DNA): TGTGCCACCAGCAGAAAGGACCTGGACAATCAGCCCCAGCATTTT.

The chain recombines TRBV5-6 with TRBJ1-3; D perhaps matches TRBD1 (5 bases). CDR3 size: 15 residues. V was clipped by 5 bases and J by 0 bases, with 12 bases between them. Germline V gene lookup returns CDR1 SGHDT and CDR2 YYEEEE. DNA of the CDR3: TGTGCCAGCAGTAGAAACAGGAACTCTGGAAACACCATATATTTT. It yields the protein CASSRNRNSGNTIYF.

The chain is built from TRBV9 and TRBJ2-5; D possibly corresponds to TRBD1 (6 bases). V gave up 0 bases and J gave up 1 base, with 7 bases separating them. CDR3 size: 14 residues. Per germline, CDR1 SGDLS and CDR2 YYNGEE. CDR3 region: CASSVGQAQETQYF. CDR3 nucleotides: TGTGCCAGCAGCGTAGGACAGGCCCAAGAGACCCAGTACTTC.

The chain carries TRBV13 and TRBJ2-7; perhaps D is TRBD1 or TRBD2 (5 bases each). Germline CDR1 reads PRHDT; CDR2 reads FYEKMQ (reference sequence). V lost 4 bases and J 7 bases, leaving 20 bases between the germline ends. The CDR3 is made up of 15 amino acids. Here the CDR3 reads CASSSAGAGLREQYF. CDR3 bases: TGTGCCAGCAGCTCGGCCGGGGCAGGGCTTCGAGAGCAGTACTTC.

This clone was observed a few times. The chain recombines TRBV30 with TRBJ1-1; D is ambiguous. CDR1 and CDR2 from the germline V gene are GTSNPN and SVGIG (reference sequence). The CDR3 has 13 amino acids. The ends were cut back, 1 base at V and 0 bases at J, with 6 bases in the middle. Here the CDR3 reads CAWSEQLNTEAFF. The CDR3 nucleotides read TGTGCCTGGAGTGAACAGTTGAACACTGAAGCTTTCTTT.

The V gene is TRBV12-5, the J gene TRBJ1-3, with D maybe TRBD1 (5 bases). With 6 bases removed from V and 3 bases from J, the gap between germline ends came to 12 bases. CDR1 is LGHNT and CDR2 is FRNRAP in the germline V gene. This CDR3 has 14 amino acids. CDR3 nucleotide sequence: TGTGCTAGTGGAGACGGGACGTATGGAAACACCATATATTTT. It codes for CASGDGTYGNTIYF.

This clone has just one count. V usage is TRBV3-1 (or the pseudogene TRBV3-2) and J usage is TRBJ2-1; D not certain. CDR3 length equals 15 residues. CDR1 LGHDT and CDR2 YNNKEL come from the germline V gene (reference sequence). Trimming took off 5 bases at V and 0 bases at J, with 11 bases between the two ends. This CDR3 reads CASSAVVASYNEQFF. The CDR3, as DNA: TGTGCCAGCAGCGCTGTAGTAGCCTCCTACAATGAGCAGTTCTTC.

V and J are TRBV29-1 and TRBJ2-3; the D gene is possibly TRBD1 (6 bases). The V end was cut by 2 bases, the J end by 4 bases, with 10 bases between. The CDR3 is 13 residues long. Germline assignment: CDR1 SQVTM and CDR2 ANQGSEA. CDR3 loop: CSVERQVADTQYF. The CDR3 region has the DNA TGCAGCGTTGAACGACAGGTAGCAGATACGCAGTATTTT.